The 18 T cell receptor beta chains reported below all come from one sample, sequenced in a study of blood T cells in healthy people across ages. It was with a sample-barcoded 5' primer and a J-beta primer mix that a second PCR of roughly 7 to 12 cycles was run. Each CDR3 protein is one row after TCRdb ran MiXCR on the 5' RACE reads. The table records 760,000 or so distinct CDR3 sequences, 20% to 25% of them present only once. This sample also appeared in a second study, on T cells of mothers and their children.

The sample consisted of blood. The source of these receptors is a boy between 10 and 17 years old in good health.

This clonotype was counted many times. The chain employs TRBV5-1 and TRBJ2-6, with D perhaps matching TRBD1 (6 bases). The CDR3 length is 17 residues. V lost 4 bases, J lost 0 bases, and 14 bases lay in between. CDR1 and CDR2 (germline): SGHRS, YFSETQ. CDR3: CASSMTGLSSGANVLTF. Here the CDR3 DNA reads TGCGCCAGCAGCATGACAGGCCTAAGCTCTGGGGCCAACGTCCTGACTTTC. The complete variable domain, with remaining parts taken from reference TRBV5-1 and TRBJ2-6, reads KAGVTQTPRYLIKTRGQQVTLSCSPISGHRSVSWYQQTPGQGLQFLFEYFSETQRNKGNFPGRFSGRQFSNSRSEMNVSTLELGDSALYLCASSMTGLSSGANVLTFGAGSRLTVL.

A few counts support this clonotype. The J gene is TRBJ2-7, the V gene TRBV20-1; D may be TRBD2 (6 bases). Trimming pared 0 bases from V and 0 bases from J, leaving 21 bases between. CDR1 DFQATT and CDR2 SNEGSKA come from the germline V gene (reference sequence). CDR3 length: 18 residues. The CDR3 DNA reads as TGCAGTGCTAGAGATCGGGAGCGGCGTCTTCCCAGCTCCTACGAGCAGTACTTC. Translated: CSARDRERRLPSSYEQYF.

Concerning this clonotype itself: This is likely a read error, given that the CDR3 carries no conserved phenylalanine or tryptophan at its end. The chain couples TRBV3-1 to TRBJ2-2; a possible D gene is TRBD1 (5 bases). CDR3 length: 13 amino acids. V was clipped by 4 bases and J by 4 bases, with 7 bases between them. In germline, CDR1 is LGHDT, CDR2 YNNKEL (reference sequence). The CDR3 is CASSPGATGELFC. In nucleotides, the CDR3 is TGTGCCAGCAGCCCTGGGGCCACCGGGGAGCTGTTTTGT.

The chain couples TRBV7-3 to TRBJ2-1, with 10 bases lining up with TRBD2. Germline CDR1 SGHTA, CDR2 FQGTGA. J lost 1 base, V lost 4 bases, and 4 bases had no gene match. This CDR3 contains 16 residues. The CDR3 DNA reads TGTGCCAGCAGCTGGGGACTAGCGCTATCCTACAATGAGCAGTTCTTC. This encodes CASSWGLALSYNEQFF. The complete variable domain, with remaining parts taken from reference TRBV7-3 and TRBJ2-1, reads GAGVSQTPSNKVTEKGKYVELRCDPISGHTALYWYRQSLGQGPEFLIYFQGTGAADDSGLPNDRFFAVRPEGSVSTLKIQRTERGDSAVYLCASSWGLALSYNEQFFGPGTRLTVL.

The chain links TRBV7-3 to TRBJ2-1, with D possibly matching TRBD2 (5 bases). This CDR3 has 15 residues. Looked up from germline, CDR1 is SGHTA and CDR2 is FQGTGA. Trimming shortened V by 5 bases and J by 0 bases, and 11 bases separated the two germline ends. The CDR3 reads CASSRQAVSYNEQFF. In nucleotides, the CDR3 is TGTGCCAGCAGCCGCCAAGCGGTCTCCTACAATGAGCAGTTCTTC.

This clonotype was picked up a small number of times. The chain recombines TRBV7-2 with TRBJ1-6; a weak D match, TRBD1 (6 bases). V was cut by 6 bases and J by 0 bases, with 15 bases left in between. Germline CDR1 SGHTA, CDR2 FQGNSA. The CDR3 runs to 17 residues. The CDR3 spells CASSPGGVFSYNSPLHF. CDR3 nucleotide sequence: TGTGCCAGCAGTCCCGGGGGCGTTTTCTCCTATAATTCACCCCTCCACTTT.

This clonotype was detected a few times. This chain joins TRBV6-6 and TRBJ2-5, with D possibly being TRBD1 or TRBD2 (5 bases each). The J call may be incorrect, as the DNA end agrees better with TRBJ2-7. Per germline, CDR1 MNHNY and CDR2 SVGAGI (reference sequence). This CDR3 spans 11 amino acids. This CDR3 reads CASGDGYEQYF. For the CDR3, the DNA is TGTGCCAGCGGGGACGGCTACGAGCAGTACTTC.

This clonotype was detected only a few times. The V gene is TRBV7-9, the J gene TRBJ2-7, with D possibly being TRBD1 or TRBD2 (5 bases each). CDR1 is SEHNR, CDR2 FQNEAQ, per germline (reference sequence). The CDR3 consists of 15 residues. Trimming took off 2 bases at V and 0 bases at J, with 11 bases between the two ends. CDR3 bases: TGTGCCAGCAGCTTAAGCGAGGGGAGCTCCTACGAGCAGTACTTC. As protein: CASSLSEGSSYEQYF.

There are a few counts of this clonotype. A junction end diverges from the germline sequence, so it may reflect a read error. The chain carries TRBV28 and TRBJ1-2; D is unclear. In germline, CDR1 is MDHEN, CDR2 SYDVKM. The CDR3 spans 14 residues. The CDR3 protein is CASSLLGSNYGCTF. CDR3 in DNA: TGTGCCAGCAGTTTACTAGGGTCTAACTATGGCTGCACCTTC.

V usage is TRBV18 and J usage is TRBJ2-7; D not resolved. This CDR3 spans 14 amino acids. The V gene lost 3 bases and the J gene lost 6 bases, with 15 bases spanning the gap. Germline lookup yields CDR1 KGHSH and CDR2 LQKENI. This CDR3 reads CASSPASYESEQYF. The CDR3 DNA is TGTGCCAGCTCACCGGCCAGCTACGAGTCCGAGCAGTACTTC.

This clonotype has a handful of counts. The chain combines TRBV7-2 with TRBJ2-7, with D tentatively TRBD2 (6 bases). Between the trimmed V and J ends, which lost 1 base and 0 bases, there was a span of 10 bases. This CDR3 comprises 15 residues. Germline V lookup: CDR1 SGHTA, CDR2 FQGNSA. The CDR3 DNA sequence: TGTGCCAGCAGCTTAGACGGCGGGGTCTCCTACGAGCAGTACTTC. It specifies CASSLDGGVSYEQYF.

This clonotype was counted a few times. The chain recombines TRBV10-3 with TRBJ2-1; D unresolved. The CDR3 has 14 residues. The germline V gene encodes CDR1 ENHRY and CDR2 SYGVKD. The V and J ends lost 8 bases and 3 bases respectively, with 14 bases between them. In nucleotides, the CDR3 is TGTGCCATCCAACCGGTGCCCAACTACAATGAGCAGTTCTTC. Amino acid sequence: CAIQPVPNYNEQFF.

This clonotype was recorded a few times. V gene TRBV7-9 combines with J gene TRBJ2-5; TRBD1 matches at 7 bases. The end of the DNA fits TRBJ2-7 better, so the J call may be wrong. CDR3 length: 13 amino acids. Germline assignment: CDR1 SEHNR and CDR2 FQNEAQ (reference sequence). For the CDR3, the DNA is TGTGCCAGCAGGGAATCAGGGGGCTACGAGCAGTACTTC. Translated, it gives CASRESGGYEQYF.

The V gene is TRBV5-1, the J gene TRBJ2-3; D perhaps matches TRBD1 (6 bases). The CDR3 runs 15 residues. Germline V gene lookup returns CDR1 SGHRS and CDR2 YFSETQ. Trimming removed 4 bases from V and 6 bases from J, with 18 bases in between. The CDR3 DNA follows: TGCGCCAGCAGCCTAGATGGGACATTACACGATACGCAGTATTTT. Its protein is CASSLDGTLHDTQYF. Combining the CDR3 with reference TRBV5-1 and TRBJ2-3 gives the whole variable domain KAGVTQTPRYLIKTRGQQVTLSCSPISGHRSVSWYQQTPGQGLQFLFEYFSETQRNKGNFPGRFSGRQFSNSRSEMNVSTLELGDSALYLCASSLDGTLHDTQYFGPGTRLTVL.

This clonotype showed up just a few times. The rearrangement joins TRBV20-1 to TRBJ2-7, with unresolved D. From germline, CDR1 is DFQATT and CDR2 SNEGSKA (reference sequence). V dropped 6 bases and J dropped 2 bases, with 17 bases sitting between them. The CDR3 covers 14 residues. The CDR3 here is CSAKTEDLTYEQYF. The CDR3 nucleotides read TGCAGTGCCAAAACAGAGGATTTGACCTACGAGCAGTACTTC.

The V and J genes are TRBV7-9 and TRBJ1-2, with D perhaps matching TRBD1 (6 bases). Trimming stripped 4 bases from V and 3 bases from J, with 15 bases between. This CDR3 contains 15 residues. Germline CDR1 is SEHNR and CDR2 is FQNEAQ (reference sequence). The CDR3 nucleotides read TGTGCCAGCAGCTCCGAGGGGGTTCCCTACTATGGCTACACCTTC. It encodes CASSSEGVPYYGYTF.

This clonotype has a handful of counts. The chain has TRBV20-1 and TRBJ2-1; 10 nucleotides align to TRBD2. The DNA end favors TRBJ2-7, so the J call may be wrong. CDR1 and CDR2 (germline): DFQATT, SNEGSKA (reference sequence). The length of the CDR3 is 18 residues. The CDR3 loop is CSARDRSSGSLGIYEQYF. The CDR3, as DNA: TGCAGTGCTAGAGATAGGTCTAGCGGGAGTCTCGGAATCTACGAGCAGTACTTC.

The chain carries TRBV4-2 and TRBJ2-3; TRBD2 aligns across 9 bases. CDR3 size: 15 residues. Looked up from germline, CDR1 is LGHNA and CDR2 is YNFKEQ. V dropped 0 bases and J dropped 6; count of bases not matched to a gene: 4. This CDR3 reads CASSQERGGRDTQYF. The CDR3 region has the DNA TGTGCCAGCAGCCAAGAGCGGGGGGGCCGGGATACGCAGTATTTT.